The clone carrying this TCR beta chain was seen at least ten times. This entry comes from a study of T-cell reconstitution after alpha-beta-depleted transplantation in children. As it was prepared, the TCRbeta library received unique molecular identifiers. Each CDR3 protein is one row after TCRdb ran MiXCR on the PCR reads. The table lists about 230,000 distinct CDR3 sequences, more than 10% of them singletons, with approximately 2.9% in the top ten. The germline V gene encodes CDR1 SGHKS and CDR2 YYEKEE (reference sequence). V shed 1 base and J shed 5 bases, with 7 bases lying between them. This CDR3 has 12 amino acids.

The sequencing used PBMCs from the stem cell graft donor, collected from the stem cell graft. The receptor comes from a human donor who donated a stem cell graft to a child with acute lymphoblastic leukemia. The chain recombines TRBV5-5 with TRBJ2-7; D is unresolved. The chain's CDR3 is CASSLSVNEQYF. The CDR3 DNA reads as TGTGCCAGCAGCTTGTCGGTAAACGAGCAGTACTTC.